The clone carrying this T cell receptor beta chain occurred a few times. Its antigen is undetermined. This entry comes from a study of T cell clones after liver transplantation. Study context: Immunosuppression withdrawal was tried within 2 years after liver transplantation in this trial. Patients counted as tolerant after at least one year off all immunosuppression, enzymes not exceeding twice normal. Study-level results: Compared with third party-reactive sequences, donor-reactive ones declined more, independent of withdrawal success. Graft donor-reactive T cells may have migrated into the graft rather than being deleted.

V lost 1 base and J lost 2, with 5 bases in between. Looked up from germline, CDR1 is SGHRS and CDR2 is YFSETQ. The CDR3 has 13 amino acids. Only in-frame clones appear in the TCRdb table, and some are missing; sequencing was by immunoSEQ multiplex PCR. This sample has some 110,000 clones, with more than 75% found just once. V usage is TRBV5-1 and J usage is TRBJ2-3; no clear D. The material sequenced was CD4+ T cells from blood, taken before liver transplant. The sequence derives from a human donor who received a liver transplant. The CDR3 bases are TGCGCCAGCAGCTTGCAGTACACAGATACGCAGTATTTT. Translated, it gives CASSLQYTDTQYF.